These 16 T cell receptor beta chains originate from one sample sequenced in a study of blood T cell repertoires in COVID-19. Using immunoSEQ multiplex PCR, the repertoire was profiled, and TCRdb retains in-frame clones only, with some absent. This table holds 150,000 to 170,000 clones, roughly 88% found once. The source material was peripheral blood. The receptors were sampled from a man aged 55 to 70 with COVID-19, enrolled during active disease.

The CDR3 region has the DNA TGTGCCAGCAGCTTAGACAGGGAAGGCGGCTACACCTTC. It encodes CASSLDREGGYTF. The rearrangement uses TRBV7-3 and TRBJ1-2; TRBD1 matches at 7 bases. The CDR3 runs 13 residues. Trimming removed 2 bases from V and 8 bases from J; junction bases left unmatched: 5. Germline V gene data show CDR1 as SGHTA and CDR2 as FQGTGA. Full variable domain (remainder filled in from reference TRBV7-3 and TRBJ1-2): GAGVSQTPSNKVTEKGKYVELRCDPISGHTALYWYRQSLGQGPEFLIYFQGTGAADDSGLPNDRFFAVRPEGSVSTLKIQRTERGDSAVYLCASSLDREGGYTFGSGTRLTVV.

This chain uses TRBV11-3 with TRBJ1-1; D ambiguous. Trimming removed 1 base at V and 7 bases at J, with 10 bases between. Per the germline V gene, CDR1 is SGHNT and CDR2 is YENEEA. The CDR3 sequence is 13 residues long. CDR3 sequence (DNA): TGTGCCAGCAGCTTAGGGGCCCGGATTGAAGCTTTCTTT. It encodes CASSLGARIEAFF.

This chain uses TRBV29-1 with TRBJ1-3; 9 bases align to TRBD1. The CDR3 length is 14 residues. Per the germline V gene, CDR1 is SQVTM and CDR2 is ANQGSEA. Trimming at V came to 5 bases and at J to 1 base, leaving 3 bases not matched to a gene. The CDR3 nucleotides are TGCAGCGTTACAGGGGGCAGATCTGGAAACACCATATATTTT. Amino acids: CSVTGGRSGNTIYF.

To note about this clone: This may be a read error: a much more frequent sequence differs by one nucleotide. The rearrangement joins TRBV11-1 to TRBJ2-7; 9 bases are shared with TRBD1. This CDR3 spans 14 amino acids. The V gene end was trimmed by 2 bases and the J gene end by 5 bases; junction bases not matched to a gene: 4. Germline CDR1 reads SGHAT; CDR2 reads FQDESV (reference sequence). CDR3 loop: CASSLSQGAHEQYF. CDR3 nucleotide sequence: TGTGCCAGCAGCTTATCACAGGGGGCCCACGAGCAGTACTTC.

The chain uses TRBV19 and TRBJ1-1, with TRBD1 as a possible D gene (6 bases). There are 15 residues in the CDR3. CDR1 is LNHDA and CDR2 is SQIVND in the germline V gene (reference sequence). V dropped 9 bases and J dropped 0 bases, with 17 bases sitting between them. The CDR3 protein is CASLGGLRVNTEAFF. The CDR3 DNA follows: TGTGCCAGCCTCGGGGGGCTTCGGGTGAACACTGAAGCTTTCTTT.

The CDR3 here is CASSVFGRRDQPQHF. CDR3 sequence (DNA): TGTGCCAGCAGCGTATTCGGGCGGAGGGATCAGCCCCAGCATTTT. V usage is TRBV6-2 or TRBV6-3 and J usage is TRBJ1-5; D is ambiguous. Trimming left V 6 bases short and J 5 bases short, with 17 bases between. Germline assignment: CDR1 MNHEY and CDR2 SVGEGT. The CDR3 consists of 15 residues.

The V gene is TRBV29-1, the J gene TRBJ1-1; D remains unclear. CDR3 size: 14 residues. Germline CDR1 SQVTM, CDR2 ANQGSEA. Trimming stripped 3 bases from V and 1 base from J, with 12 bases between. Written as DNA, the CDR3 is TGCAGCGTTGACCTTCTCCTAAAGAACACTGAAGCTTTCTTT. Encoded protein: CSVDLLLKNTEAFF.

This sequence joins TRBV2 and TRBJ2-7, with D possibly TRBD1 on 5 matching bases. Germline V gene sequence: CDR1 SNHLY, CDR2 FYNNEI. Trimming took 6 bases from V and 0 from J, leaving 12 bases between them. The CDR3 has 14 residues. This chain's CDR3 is CASSPWGSSYEQYF. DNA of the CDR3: TGTGCCAGCAGCCCGTGGGGCAGCTCCTACGAGCAGTACTTC.

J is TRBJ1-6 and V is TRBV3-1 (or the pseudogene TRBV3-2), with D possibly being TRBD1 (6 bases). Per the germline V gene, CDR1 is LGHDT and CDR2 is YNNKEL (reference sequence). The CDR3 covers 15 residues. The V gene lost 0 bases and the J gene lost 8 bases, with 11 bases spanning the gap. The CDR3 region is CASSQDRRGDSPLHF. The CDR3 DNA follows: TGTGCCAGCAGCCAAGATCGCAGGGGCGATTCACCCCTCCACTTT.

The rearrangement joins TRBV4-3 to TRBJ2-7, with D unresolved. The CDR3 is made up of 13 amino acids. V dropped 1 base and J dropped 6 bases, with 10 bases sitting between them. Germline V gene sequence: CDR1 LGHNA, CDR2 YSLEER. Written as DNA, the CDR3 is TGCGCCAGCAGCCAAGTGACGAGGAGCGAGCAGTACTTC. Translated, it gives CASSQVTRSEQYF.

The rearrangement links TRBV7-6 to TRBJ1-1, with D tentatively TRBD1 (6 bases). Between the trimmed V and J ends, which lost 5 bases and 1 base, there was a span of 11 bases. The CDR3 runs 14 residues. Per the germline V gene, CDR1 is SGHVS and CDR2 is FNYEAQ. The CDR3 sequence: CASSQMTGNTEAFF. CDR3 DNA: TGTGCCAGCAGCCAAATGACAGGGAACACTGAAGCTTTCTTT.

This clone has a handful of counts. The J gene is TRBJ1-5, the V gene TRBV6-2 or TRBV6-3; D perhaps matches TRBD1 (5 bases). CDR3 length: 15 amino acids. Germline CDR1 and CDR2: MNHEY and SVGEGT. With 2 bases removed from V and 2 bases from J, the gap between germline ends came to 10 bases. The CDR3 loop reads CASSYGSGGNQPQHF. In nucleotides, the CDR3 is TGTGCCAGCAGTTACGGTTCGGGGGGCAATCAGCCCCAGCATTTT.

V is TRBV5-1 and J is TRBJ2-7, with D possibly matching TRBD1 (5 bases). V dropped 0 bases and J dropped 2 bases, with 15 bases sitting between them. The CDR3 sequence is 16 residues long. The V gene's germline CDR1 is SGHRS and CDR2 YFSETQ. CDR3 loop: CASSLGAGYSTYEQYF. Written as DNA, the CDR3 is TGCGCCAGCAGCTTGGGCGCAGGGTATTCCACCTACGAGCAGTACTTC.

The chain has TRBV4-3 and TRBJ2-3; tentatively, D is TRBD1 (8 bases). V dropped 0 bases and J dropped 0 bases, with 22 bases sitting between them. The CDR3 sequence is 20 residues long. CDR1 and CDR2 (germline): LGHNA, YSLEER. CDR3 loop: CASSQEGPGGEGGSTDTQYF. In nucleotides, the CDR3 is TGCGCCAGCAGCCAAGAGGGCCCAGGGGGCGAGGGGGGGAGCACAGATACGCAGTATTTT.

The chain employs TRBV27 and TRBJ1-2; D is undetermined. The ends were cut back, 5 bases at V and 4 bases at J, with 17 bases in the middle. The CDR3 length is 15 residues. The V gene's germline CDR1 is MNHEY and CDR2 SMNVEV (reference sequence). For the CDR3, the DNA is TGTGCCAGCAGTCCGCTTTATGGCGGAACCTATGGCTACACCTTC. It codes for CASSPLYGGTYGYTF.

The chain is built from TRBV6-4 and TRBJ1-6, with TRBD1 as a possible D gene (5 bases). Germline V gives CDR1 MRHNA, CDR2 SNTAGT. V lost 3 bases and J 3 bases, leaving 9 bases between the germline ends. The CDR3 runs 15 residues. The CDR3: CASSETALYNSPLHF. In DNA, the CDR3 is TGTGCCAGCAGTGAGACAGCCCTCTATAATTCACCCCTCCACTTT.